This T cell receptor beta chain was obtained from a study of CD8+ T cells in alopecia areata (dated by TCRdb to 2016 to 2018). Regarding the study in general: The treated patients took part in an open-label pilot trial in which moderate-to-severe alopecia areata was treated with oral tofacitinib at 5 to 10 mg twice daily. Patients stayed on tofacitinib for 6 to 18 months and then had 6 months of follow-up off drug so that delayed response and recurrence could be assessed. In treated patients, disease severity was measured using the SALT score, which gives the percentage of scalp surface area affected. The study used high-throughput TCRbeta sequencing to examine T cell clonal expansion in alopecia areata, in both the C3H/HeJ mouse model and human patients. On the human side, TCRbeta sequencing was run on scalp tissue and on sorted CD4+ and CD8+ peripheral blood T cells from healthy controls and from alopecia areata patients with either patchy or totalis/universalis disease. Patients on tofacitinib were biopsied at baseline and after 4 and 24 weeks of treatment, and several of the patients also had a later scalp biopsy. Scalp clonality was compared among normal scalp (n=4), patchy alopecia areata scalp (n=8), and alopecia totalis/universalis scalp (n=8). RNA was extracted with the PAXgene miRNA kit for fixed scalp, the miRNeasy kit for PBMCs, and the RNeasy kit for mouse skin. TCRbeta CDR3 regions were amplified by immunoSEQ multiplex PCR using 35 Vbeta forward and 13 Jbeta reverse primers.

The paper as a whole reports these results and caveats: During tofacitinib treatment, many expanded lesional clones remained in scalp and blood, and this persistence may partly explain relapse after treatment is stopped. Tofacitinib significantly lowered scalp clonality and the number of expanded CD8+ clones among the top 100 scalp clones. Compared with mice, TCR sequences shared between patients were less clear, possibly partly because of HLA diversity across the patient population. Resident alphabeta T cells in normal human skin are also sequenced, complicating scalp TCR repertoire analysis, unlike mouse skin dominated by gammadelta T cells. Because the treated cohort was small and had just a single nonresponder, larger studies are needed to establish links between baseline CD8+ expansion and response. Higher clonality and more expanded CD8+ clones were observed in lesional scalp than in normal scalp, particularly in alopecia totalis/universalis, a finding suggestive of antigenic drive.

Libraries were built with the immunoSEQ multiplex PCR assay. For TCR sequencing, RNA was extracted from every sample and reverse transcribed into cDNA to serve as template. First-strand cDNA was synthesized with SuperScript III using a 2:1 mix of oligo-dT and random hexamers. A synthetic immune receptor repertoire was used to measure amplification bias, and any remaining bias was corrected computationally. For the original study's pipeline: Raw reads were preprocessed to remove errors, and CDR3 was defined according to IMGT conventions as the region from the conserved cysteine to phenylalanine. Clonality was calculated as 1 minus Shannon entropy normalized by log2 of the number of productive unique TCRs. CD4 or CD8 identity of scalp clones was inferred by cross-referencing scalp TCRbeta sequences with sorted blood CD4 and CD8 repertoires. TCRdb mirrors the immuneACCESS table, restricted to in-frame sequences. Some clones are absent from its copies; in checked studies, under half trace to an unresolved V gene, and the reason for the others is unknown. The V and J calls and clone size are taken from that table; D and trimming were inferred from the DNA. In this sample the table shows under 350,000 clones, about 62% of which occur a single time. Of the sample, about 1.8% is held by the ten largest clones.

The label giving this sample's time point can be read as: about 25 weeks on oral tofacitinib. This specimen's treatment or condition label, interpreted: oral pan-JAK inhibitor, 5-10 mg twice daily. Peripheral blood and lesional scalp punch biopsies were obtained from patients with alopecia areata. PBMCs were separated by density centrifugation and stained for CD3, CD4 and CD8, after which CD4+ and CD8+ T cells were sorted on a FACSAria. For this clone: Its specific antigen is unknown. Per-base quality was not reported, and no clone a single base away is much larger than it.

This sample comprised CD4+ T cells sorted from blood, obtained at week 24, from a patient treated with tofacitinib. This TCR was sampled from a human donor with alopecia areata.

The nucleotide sequence reads TGCGCCAGCAGCCAAGATCGACCAGGAGGGATCAATGAGCAGTTCTTC. Its product reads: CASSQDRPGGINEQFF. The sequence joins TRBV4-3 to TRBJ2-1; perhaps TRBD2 is the D gene, with 6 bases matching. V gives up 0 bases and J gives up 6 bases, and the segment between their germline ends measures 15 bases. Counted from cysteine to phenylalanine, this CDR3 has 16 amino acids. Only the CDR3 DNA stays, 48 bases, in frame from base 1. CDR1 and CDR2 are drawn from the germline V gene: LGHNA, YSLEER.